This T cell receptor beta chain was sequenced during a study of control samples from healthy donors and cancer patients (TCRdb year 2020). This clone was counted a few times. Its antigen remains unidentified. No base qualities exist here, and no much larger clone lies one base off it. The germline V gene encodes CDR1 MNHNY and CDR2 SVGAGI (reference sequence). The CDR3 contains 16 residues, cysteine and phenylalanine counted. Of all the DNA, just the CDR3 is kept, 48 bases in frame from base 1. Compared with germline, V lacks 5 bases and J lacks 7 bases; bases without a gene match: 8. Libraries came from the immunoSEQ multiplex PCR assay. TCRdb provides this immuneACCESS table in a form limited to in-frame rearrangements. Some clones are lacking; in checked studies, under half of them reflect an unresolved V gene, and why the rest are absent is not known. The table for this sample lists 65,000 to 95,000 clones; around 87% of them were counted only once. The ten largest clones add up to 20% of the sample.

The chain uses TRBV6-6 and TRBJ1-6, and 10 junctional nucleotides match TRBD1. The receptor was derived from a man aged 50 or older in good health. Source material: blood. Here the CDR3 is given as CASSPGTGAGNSPLHF. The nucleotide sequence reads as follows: TGTGCCAGCAGTCCCGGGACAGGGGCAGGGAATTCACCCCTCCACTTT.